The 30 T cell receptor beta chains listed next were all sequenced from one sample in a study of cytomegalovirus exposure and HLA in healthy donors. Both 60 Vbeta primers and 13 Jbeta primers went into the PCR. The table came from immunoSEQ multiplex PCR; TCRdb's copy has only in-frame clones and leaves some out. Of approximately 190,000 clones in the sample, 82% are singletons; the top ten hold about 0.84%. The sequenced sample was PBMCs. These receptors came from a woman younger than 35 in good health and CMV-seronegative.

The V and J genes are TRBV29-1 and TRBJ1-2; TRBD1 might be the D (6 bases). The CDR3 is 12 amino acids. V was shortened by 6 bases and J by 4 bases, with 12 bases between the two germline ends. The germline gives CDR1 SQVTM, CDR2 ANQGSEA. The DNA of the CDR3 is TGCAGCGTAGGGAGGGGGATCTATGGCTACACCTTC. Its protein product is CSVGRGIYGYTF.

In this sample, this clone turned up a few times. The chain has TRBV5-1 and TRBJ2-7; 9 positions match TRBD1. Germline V gene data show CDR1 as SGHRS and CDR2 as YFSETQ. The V segment lost 5 bases and the J segment 6 bases; nucleotides outside the gene matches: 3. This CDR3 is 12 amino acids long. The CDR3 bases are TGCGCCAGCAGGAGGGGACAGGGCGAGCAGTACTTC. Translating it yields CASRRGQGEQYF.

The CDR3 region has the DNA TGTGCCAGTAGTATGCTGACAGGAGCCTATAGCAATCAGCCCCAGCATTTT. It codes for CASSMLTGAYSNQPQHF. The rearrangement links TRBV19 to TRBJ1-5, with D perhaps TRBD1 (6 bases). In germline, CDR1 is LNHDA, CDR2 SQIVND (reference sequence). V shed 3 bases and J shed 0 bases, with 15 bases lying between them. The CDR3 extends over 17 amino acids.

The chain links TRBV6-5 to TRBJ2-3, with D unclear. The CDR3 spans 11 residues. The V gene lost 9 bases and the J gene lost 4 bases, with 8 bases spanning the gap. CDR1 and CDR2 (germline): MNHEY, SVGAGI. The CDR3 sequence is CASQAADTQYF. CDR3 DNA sequence: TGTGCCAGTCAAGCCGCAGATACGCAGTATTTT.

V gene TRBV27 combines with J gene TRBJ1-5; perhaps TRBD1 as D (5 bases). The length of the CDR3 is 14 residues. Germline CDR1 MNHEY, CDR2 SMNVEV (reference sequence). Trimming took 3 bases from V and 6 from J, leaving 12 bases between them. CDR3 DNA sequence: TGTGCCAGCAGTTTTGGGGGGGAGGGTCAGCCCCAGCATTTT. Amino acid sequence: CASSFGGEGQPQHF.

The chain carries TRBV30 and TRBJ1-1; the D gene is possibly TRBD1 (6 bases). The V gene's germline CDR1 is GTSNPN and CDR2 SVGIG (reference sequence). V lost 5 bases to trimming and J lost 1 base, with 11 bases between them. The CDR3 contains 13 residues. The CDR3 DNA is TGTGCCTGGGGGGGACAACGGAACACTGAAGCTTTCTTT. This gives the protein CAWGGQRNTEAFF.

The sample holds a few counts of this clone. This sequence joins TRBV6-6 and TRBJ2-7; 11 bases match TRBD1. CDR3 size: 15 residues. Germline V gene lookup returns CDR1 MNHNY and CDR2 SVGAGI (reference sequence). The V and J ends lost 8 bases and 3 bases, in that order; junction bases with no gene match: 9. In DNA, the CDR3 is TGTGCCAGCTGCATCGCTGGGACAGGGGGCTACGAGCAGTACTTC. Its translation: CASCIAGTGGYEQYF.

A few counts support this clone. The gene calls are TRBV30 and TRBJ1-2; D unresolved. V was clipped by 0 bases and J by 3 bases, with 11 bases between them. Germline CDR1 GTSNPN, CDR2 SVGIG (reference sequence). The CDR3 runs to 14 residues. The CDR3 DNA reads as TGTGCCTGGAGTGTGGGCGTGCTGGACTATGGCTACACCTTC. Its protein is CAWSVGVLDYGYTF. Full variable domain (remainder filled in from reference TRBV30 and TRBJ1-2): SQTIHQWPATLVQPVGSPLSLECTVEGTSNPNLYWYRQAAGRGLQLLFYSVGIGQISSEVPQNLSASRPQDRQFILSSKKLLLSDSGFYLCAWSVGVLDYGYTFGSGTRLTVV.

A few counts support this clone. The chain recombines TRBV6-1 with TRBJ2-7; 9 bases agree with TRBD1. CDR1 MNHNS and CDR2 SASEGT come from the germline V gene. The CDR3 covers 19 residues. V was clipped by 6 bases and J by 1 base; unmatched bases: 19. Written as DNA, the CDR3 is TGTGCCAGCAGAGAACAGGGGGCCAATCTGGGGGTTGCATCCTACGAGCAGTACTTC. Its translation is CASREQGANLGVASYEQYF.

The chain links TRBV2 to TRBJ2-1, with 13 nucleotides matching TRBD2. The CDR3 has 16 residues. Germline-derived CDR1 and CDR2 are SNHLY and FYNNEI. Trimming removed 5 bases from V and 8 bases from J; junction bases left unmatched: 9. CDR3 residues: CASSIRTSGSVDEQFF. CDR3 nucleotide sequence: TGTGCCAGCAGTATTCGGACTAGCGGGAGTGTAGATGAGCAGTTCTTC.

This clone was detected once. V and J are TRBV4-2 and TRBJ2-1; 11 nucleotides line up with TRBD2. J gave up 8 bases and V 0 bases, and 9 bases lay outside the gene matches. Germline assignment: CDR1 LGHNA and CDR2 YNFKEQ. The CDR3 contains 17 residues. CDR3 loop: CASSQDSLAGDVDEQFF. The CDR3 nucleotides read TGTGCCAGCAGCCAAGATTCACTAGCGGGAGACGTGGATGAGCAGTTCTTC.

The chain joins TRBV5-1 to TRBJ2-5; a weak D match, TRBD2 (6 bases). TRBJ2-7 matches the DNA end more closely, so the J call is doubtful. Looked up from germline, CDR1 is SGHRS and CDR2 is YFSETQ. This CDR3 is 13 amino acids long. CDR3: CASSLREAYEQYF. In nucleotides, the CDR3 is TGCGCCAGCAGCCTCAGGGAGGCCTACGAGCAGTACTTC.

V gene TRBV7-9 combines with J gene TRBJ2-1, with TRBD2 matching 8 bases. This CDR3 is built from 17 residues. Looked up from germline, CDR1 is SEHNR and CDR2 is FQNEAQ (reference sequence). Trimming at V came to 3 bases and at J to 2 bases, leaving 9 bases not matched to a gene. This CDR3 reads CASSLPFAGGTYNEQFF. CDR3 DNA: TGTGCCAGCAGCTTGCCTTTTGCGGGGGGCACCTACAATGAGCAGTTCTTC. The variable domain in full, with the rest retrieved from reference TRBV7-9 and TRBJ2-1, is DTGVSQNPRHKITKRGQNVTFRCDPISEHNRLYWYRQTLGQGPEFLTYFQNEAQLEKSRLLSDRFSAERPKGSFSTLEIQRTEQGDSAMYLCASSLPFAGGTYNEQFFGPGTRLTVL.

This chain links TRBV29-1 with TRBJ1-2, with D possibly TRBD1 on 6 matching bases. V was shortened by 7 bases and J by 6 bases, with 12 bases between the two germline ends. Looked up from germline, CDR1 is SQVTM and CDR2 is ANQGSEA. The CDR3 loop spans 11 amino acids. The CDR3 bases are TGCAGCGGCCGGGACAAAGATGGCTACACCTTC. It specifies CSGRDKDGYTF.

This clone turned up a few times. The rearrangement links TRBV25-1 to TRBJ2-4, with no clear D. This CDR3 is 13 amino acids long. Germline V CDR1 and CDR2: MGHDK, SYGVNS. The V end was cut by 1 base, the J end by 6 bases, with 7 bases between. The CDR3 coding sequence is TGTGCCAGCAGTGAATCCGACTTAAACATTCAGTACTTC. Protein sequence: CASSESDLNIQYF.

CDR3 DNA sequence: TGTGCCAGCAGTTACGGACGCGTCGGGAGGCCACTTGAAGCTTTCTTT. Protein: CASSYGRVGRPLEAFF. The gene calls are TRBV6-5 and TRBJ1-1; no firm D call. CDR3 length: 16 residues. Trimming cost V 2 bases and J 7 bases, with 20 bases left between them. CDR1 is MNHEY, CDR2 SVGAGI, per germline.

The V and J genes are TRBV18 and TRBJ1-2, with D hard to call. The V gene's germline CDR1 is KGHSH and CDR2 LQKENI. V dropped 6 bases and J dropped 4 bases, with 12 bases sitting between them. CDR3 length equals 13 residues. In DNA form, the CDR3 reads TGTGCCAGCTCGCACGGTGAGGCCTATGGCTACACCTTC. It codes for CASSHGEAYGYTF.

This clone has only a few counts. V is TRBV6-5 and J is TRBJ1-4; a weak D match, TRBD1 (5 bases). The CDR3 has 13 amino acids. Germline CDR1 is MNHEY and CDR2 is SVGAGI. The V end was cut by 0 bases, the J end by 8 bases, with 7 bases between. The CDR3 DNA sequence: TGTGCCAGCAGTTACTCGCAGGGAGAAAAACTGTTTTTT. It encodes CASSYSQGEKLFF.

Details on this clone: Other DNA sequences in this sample translate to the same CDR3. The rearrangement joins TRBV11-2 to TRBJ2-1; unclear D gene. The CDR3 length is 13 residues. The germline CDR1 and CDR2 sequences are SGHAT and FQNNGV. Trimming stripped 1 base from V and 2 bases from J, with 3 bases between. The CDR3: CASSLAPYNEQFF. The CDR3, as DNA: TGTGCCAGCAGCTTAGCTCCCTACAATGAGCAGTTCTTC.

The chain uses TRBV6-6 and TRBJ1-1; D unresolved. CDR3 length: 12 amino acids. The V and J ends lost 6 bases and 8 bases respectively, with 13 bases between them. Germline CDR1 and CDR2: MNHNY and SVGAGI (reference sequence). The CDR3 loop reads CASSPTGTEAFF. The CDR3 bases are TGTGCCAGCAGCCCGACTGGAACAGAAGCTTTCTTT.

V is TRBV9 and J is TRBJ2-1; D unresolved. Germline CDR1 and CDR2: SGDLS and YYNGEE. V shed 0 bases and J shed 0 bases, with 10 bases lying between them. This CDR3 has 16 amino acids. The CDR3 DNA reads TGTGCCAGCAGCGTAGGAAGCGCCCGCTCCTACAATGAGCAGTTCTTC. As protein: CASSVGSARSYNEQFF.

The rearrangement links TRBV19 to TRBJ1-4, with D perhaps TRBD1 (6 bases). The CDR3 is 15 amino acids. Germline CDR1 LNHDA, CDR2 SQIVND (reference sequence). Trimming pared 0 bases from V and 6 bases from J, leaving 11 bases between. The chain's CDR3 is CASSIEGQGYEKLFF. The CDR3 DNA is TGTGCCAGTAGTATAGAAGGTCAGGGGTATGAAAAACTGTTTTTT. Complete variable domain (other parts from reference TRBV19 and TRBJ1-4): DGGITQSPKYLFRKEGQNVTLSCEQNLNHDAMYWYRQDPGQGLRLIYYSQIVNDFQKGDIAEGYSVSREKKESFPLTVTSAQKNPTAFYLCASSIEGQGYEKLFFGSGTQLSVL.

The rearrangement joins TRBV7-6 to TRBJ1-2, with D perhaps TRBD1 (6 bases). The CDR3 runs 17 residues. Germline CDR1 and CDR2: SGHVS and FNYEAQ. V dropped 0 bases and J dropped 2 bases, with 16 bases sitting between them. The CDR3 bases are TGTGCCAGCAGCTTAGCGCAGGACAGACGGAAAAACTATGGCTACACCTTC. It specifies CASSLAQDRRKNYGYTF.

CDR3 bases: TGTGCCAGCAGTCCGCGGGCTTATTACAATGAGCAGTTCTTC. Protein: CASSPRAYYNEQFF. The chain combines TRBV6-5 with TRBJ2-1, with a possible D match to TRBD2 (5 bases). Germline lookup yields CDR1 MNHEY and CDR2 SVGAGI. The V gene lost 5 bases and the J gene lost 4 bases, with 12 bases spanning the gap. There are 14 residues in the CDR3.

This chain joins TRBV15 and TRBJ1-1; 8 nucleotides align to TRBD1. Germline values: CDR1 LNHNV, CDR2 YYDKDF (reference sequence). V gave up 5 bases and J gave up 2 bases; unmatched junction bases: 10. This CDR3 comprises 16 residues. The CDR3 region has the DNA TGTGCCACCAGCGCGCCGCAGGGGGCCATTAACACTGAAGCTTTCTTT. Translating gives CATSAPQGAINTEAFF.

The chain joins TRBV14 to TRBJ1-6; TRBD1 matches at 9 bases. CDR1 and CDR2 from the germline V gene are SGHDN and FVKESK. This CDR3 is built from 15 residues. The V gene end was trimmed by 1 base and the J gene end by 10 bases; junction bases not matched to a gene: 5. The CDR3 DNA reads TGTGCCAGCAGCCAAGCACAGGGGGCCGCCTCACCCCTCCACTTT. This sequence encodes CASSQAQGAASPLHF.

This clone has only a few counts. CDR3 DNA: TGTGCCAGCAGCTTAGGTACAGGGTCTGGGGCCAACGTCCTGACTTTC. Protein: CASSLGTGSGANVLTF. The V call is TRBV5-5, the J call TRBJ2-6; possibly TRBD1 for D (6 bases). The V and J ends lost 2 bases and 1 base respectively, with 10 bases between them. CDR3 length: 16 amino acids. Germline CDR1 is SGHKS and CDR2 is YYEKEE (reference sequence).

J is TRBJ2-7 and V is TRBV6-6; D gene ambiguous. CDR1 is MNHNY, CDR2 SVGAGI, per germline (reference sequence). V dropped 2 bases and J dropped 2 bases, with 4 bases sitting between them. The CDR3 consists of 12 residues. The CDR3 protein is CASSYATYEQYF. Here the CDR3 DNA reads TGTGCCAGCAGTTACGCGACCTACGAGCAGTACTTC.

The chain recombines TRBV6-1 with TRBJ2-5, with 8 bases identical to TRBD1. The better agreement between TRBJ2-7 and the DNA end casts doubt on the J call. The CDR3 runs to 14 residues. The germline gives CDR1 MNHNS, CDR2 SASEGT. The CDR3 protein is CASSELDRGYEQYF. CDR3 in DNA: TGTGCCAGCAGTGAATTAGACAGGGGCTACGAGCAGTACTTC.

This chain joins TRBV28 and TRBJ1-2; 9 bases line up with TRBD1. The CDR3 runs 15 residues. Germline V lookup: CDR1 MDHEN, CDR2 SYDVKM. V was clipped by 2 bases and J by 3 bases; unmatched bases: 4. This chain's CDR3 is CASSLVTGGDYGYTF. The CDR3 DNA sequence: TGTGCCAGCAGTTTAGTGACAGGGGGAGACTATGGCTACACCTTC.